This TCR beta chain was recorded in a study of brain metastases from non-small cell lung cancer (dated by TCRdb to between 2017 and 2020). For the study in its entirety: The study profiled the immune microenvironment of paired resected primary tumors and brain metastases taken from patients with non-small-cell lung cancer.

The receptor library was made with the immunoSEQ multiplex PCR assay. Sequencing of the T-cell receptor beta chain repertoire was carried out together with a 770-gene immune expression panel. TCRdb retrieved this table from immuneACCESS and kept in-frame rearrangements only. Not all clones are present; in checked studies, unresolved V genes account for under half, and no reason is known for the remainder. The sample includes about 1,400 clones, with around 87% observed a single time. The top ten hold approximately 12% of the sample. As concerns this clone: Its antigen target is currently unknown. No quality values exist for individual bases; no much larger clone is one base distant.

A cohort of approximately 39 patients with surgically resected non-small-cell lung cancer, for whom both primary tumor and brain metastasis specimens were available, was included. The germline V gene specifies KGHSH as CDR1 and LQKENI as CDR2. V trim: 1 base; J trim: 2 bases; unmatched bases: 10. Reading from cysteine to phenylalanine, the CDR3 counts 18 amino acids. Only the CDR3 region is kept as DNA, spanning 54 bases read in frame from base 1. Sample: tumor-adjacent normal tissue. The source of this sequence is a donor over 35 with non-small cell lung cancer. The chain is made from TRBV18 and TRBJ2-3, with TRBD1 matching 9 junction bases. The nucleotide sequence reads as follows: TGTGCCAGCTCACCACTACTGGGACAGGGTCCCCTCACAGATACGCAGTATTTT. Translation gives CASSPLLGQGPLTDTQYF.